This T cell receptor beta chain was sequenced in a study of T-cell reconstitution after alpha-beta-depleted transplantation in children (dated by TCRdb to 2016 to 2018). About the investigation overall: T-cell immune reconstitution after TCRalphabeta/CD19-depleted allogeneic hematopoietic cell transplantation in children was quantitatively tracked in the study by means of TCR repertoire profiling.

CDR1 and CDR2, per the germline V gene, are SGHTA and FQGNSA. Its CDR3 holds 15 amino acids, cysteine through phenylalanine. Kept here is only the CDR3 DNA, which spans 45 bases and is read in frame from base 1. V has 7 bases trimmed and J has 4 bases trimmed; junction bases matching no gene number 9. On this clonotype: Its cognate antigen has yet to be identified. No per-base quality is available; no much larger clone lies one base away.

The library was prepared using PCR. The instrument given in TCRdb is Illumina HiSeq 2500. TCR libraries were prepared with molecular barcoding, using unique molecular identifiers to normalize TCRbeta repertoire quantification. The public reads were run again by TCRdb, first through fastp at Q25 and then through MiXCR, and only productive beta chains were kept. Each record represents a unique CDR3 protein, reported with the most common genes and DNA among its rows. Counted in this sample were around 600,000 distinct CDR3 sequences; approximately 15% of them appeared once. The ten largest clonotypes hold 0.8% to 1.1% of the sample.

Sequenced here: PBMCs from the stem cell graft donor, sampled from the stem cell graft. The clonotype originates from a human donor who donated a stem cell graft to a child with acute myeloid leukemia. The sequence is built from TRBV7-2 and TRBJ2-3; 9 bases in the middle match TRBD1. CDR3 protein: CASIQGDREADTQYF. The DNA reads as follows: TGTGCCAGCATTCAAGGGGACAGGGAGGCAGATACGCAGTATTTT.